The clone carrying this T cell receptor beta chain was seen more than once but under ten times. The data are from a study of beta chain features in type 1 diabetes. Expressed TCRB transcripts got sequenced, as all isolated RNA was reverse transcribed. TCRdb keeps only in-frame clones here, not all; method: immunoSEQ multiplex PCR. The data show hundreds of thousands of clones, over 12% seen once. The source of this sequence is a middle-aged woman in good health. The sequenced sample was naive CD4+ T cells from blood.

CDR3 bases: TGTGCCAGTAGTCTCACCTCAGTCCAGGGGGTGGGACAGCCCCAGCATTTT. This sequence encodes CASSLTSVQGVGQPQHF. The gene calls are TRBV19 and TRBJ1-5, with TRBD1 matching 7 bases. Germline V gene data show CDR1 as LNHDA and CDR2 as SQIVND (reference sequence). The CDR3 has 17 residues. V gave up 5 bases and J gave up 7 bases; unmatched junction bases: 17.